The T cell receptor (beta chain) described here comes from a study of identical twins. Template switching added a universal primer site; cDNA carried unique molecular identifiers. One entry per CDR3 protein results from TCRdb running MiXCR on the 5' RACE reads. This table has some 1,700,000 distinct CDR3 sequences, around 33% appearing once. Of note for this clonotype: Its antigen remains unknown.

Regarding the study as a whole: Models underestimated how often monozygotic twins shared out-of-frame TCR alpha.

Per the germline V gene, CDR1 is LNHDA and CDR2 is SQIVND (reference sequence). This CDR3 spans 13 amino acids. V lost 3 bases, J lost 4 bases, and 9 bases lay in between. This clonotype was sampled from a newborn girl in good health. The chain joins TRBV19 to TRBJ1-2; no reliable D call. The sequencing input was cord blood. CDR3 residues: CASSIDGVYGYTF. CDR3 sequence (DNA): TGTGCCAGTAGTATTGACGGGGTCTATGGCTACACCTTC.